These 9 T cell receptor beta chains were all obtained from the same sample, sequenced in a study of T cell changes during pregnancy in multiple sclerosis. The repertoire was sequenced with immunoSEQ multiplex PCR; TCRdb's copy has only in-frame clones and lacks some. The sample carries 89,000 or so clones, around 93% recorded once. The material sequenced was PBMCs, taken in the first trimester of pregnancy. All receptors derive from a female donor in good health, serving as a control in a pregnancy study. Some clones in this sample may be carry-over from other donors' samples.

This clone appeared a single time. The rearrangement joins TRBV27 to TRBJ2-7; tentatively, D is TRBD1 (5 bases). The V end was cut by 5 bases, the J end by 2 bases, with 10 bases between. Germline values: CDR1 MNHEY, CDR2 SMNVEV (reference sequence). The CDR3 loop spans 13 amino acids. The CDR3 here is CASSQGPTYEQYF. The CDR3 DNA reads TGTGCCAGCAGTCAGGGTCCCACCTACGAGCAGTACTTC.

The J gene is TRBJ2-3, the V gene TRBV2; 7 bases agree with TRBD1. CDR3 length: 14 amino acids. Germline V gene data show CDR1 as SNHLY and CDR2 as FYNNEI. Trimming removed 5 bases from V and 2 bases from J; junction bases left unmatched: 4. CDR3 sequence: CASSIGTDTDTQYF. CDR3 nucleotide sequence: TGTGCCAGCAGTATTGGGACAGACACAGATACGCAGTATTTT.

The V call is TRBV4-1, the J call TRBJ1-2; 8 positions match TRBD1. V lost 4 bases to trimming and J lost 8 bases; unmatched junction nucleotides: 15. The CDR3 contains 16 residues. Germline loops: CDR1 MGHRA, CDR2 YSYEKL. The CDR3 here is CASSPPLGQGGGGYTF. The CDR3 region has the DNA TGCGCCAGCAGCCCTCCGTTAGGACAGGGCGGAGGGGGCTACACCTTC.

V is TRBV7-2 and J is TRBJ2-1; 10 bases match TRBD2. The junction had 9 bases not matched to a gene; V was cut back by 5 bases and J by 5 bases. The CDR3 has 16 amino acids. The germline V gene has CDR1 SGHTA and CDR2 FQGNSA. The CDR3 coding sequence is TGTGCCAGCAGCCTCCAAGCGGGAGGGCCCAACAATGAGCAGTTCTTC. As protein: CASSLQAGGPNNEQFF.

CDR3 sequence: CASSLLTGSFYEQYF. The CDR3 coding sequence is TGTGCCAGCAGTTTGTTGACAGGGAGTTTCTACGAGCAGTACTTC. V gene TRBV27 combines with J gene TRBJ2-7; 7 bases map to TRBD1. The germline gives CDR1 MNHEY, CDR2 SMNVEV (reference sequence). Trimming took 3 bases from V and 3 from J; bases not matched to a gene: 8. The CDR3 runs 15 residues.

This chain links TRBV15 with TRBJ2-1; possible D gene TRBD2, 6 bases. Germline CDR1 LNHNV, CDR2 YYDKDF (reference sequence). This CDR3 has 16 amino acids. V was pared by 2 bases and J by 4 bases, with 15 bases between. CDR3 DNA sequence: TGTGCCACCAGCAGATCATTCGGAGGGGCGTACAATGAGCAGTTCTTC. Its protein is CATSRSFGGAYNEQFF.

DNA for the CDR3: TGTGCCTGGAGTGTACTGGACAGCCAGAATTCACCCCTCCACTTT. Translated: CAWSVLDSQNSPLHF. The chain couples TRBV30 to TRBJ1-6; D may be TRBD1 (6 bases). Deletions cut 0 bases from V and 7 bases from J, with 13 bases between. Germline loops: CDR1 GTSNPN, CDR2 SVGIG (reference sequence). The CDR3 is made up of 15 amino acids.

The chain employs TRBV5-8 and TRBJ2-1; 11 bases agree with TRBD2. Germline V gene sequence: CDR1 SGHTS, CDR2 YDEGEE. The CDR3 contains 18 residues. V lost 4 bases, J lost 7 bases, and 16 bases stayed unmatched. In nucleotides, the CDR3 is TGTGCCAGCAGCCGGATACTTACTAGCGGGGGCCATGGGAATGAGCAGTTCTTC. Translated: CASSRILTSGGHGNEQFF.

The V call is TRBV6-5, the J call TRBJ2-7, with 7 bases aligning to TRBD1. The germline V gene encodes CDR1 MNHEY and CDR2 SVGAGI. Trimming took 6 bases from V and 3 from J; bases not matched to a gene: 8. This CDR3 comprises 14 residues. The DNA of the CDR3 is TGTGCCAGCAGCCAGGGGGTGAAGGTCTACGAGCAGTACTTC. Translating gives CASSQGVKVYEQYF.